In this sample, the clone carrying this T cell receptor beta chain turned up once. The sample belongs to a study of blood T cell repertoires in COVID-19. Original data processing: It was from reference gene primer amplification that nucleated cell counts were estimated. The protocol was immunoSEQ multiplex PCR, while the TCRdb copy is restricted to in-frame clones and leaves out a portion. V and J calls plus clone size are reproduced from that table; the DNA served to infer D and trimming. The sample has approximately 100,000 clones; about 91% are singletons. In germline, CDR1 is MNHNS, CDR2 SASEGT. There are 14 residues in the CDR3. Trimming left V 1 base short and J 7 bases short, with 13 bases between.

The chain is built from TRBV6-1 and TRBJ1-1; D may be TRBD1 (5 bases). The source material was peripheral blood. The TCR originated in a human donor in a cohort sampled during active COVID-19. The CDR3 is CASSEDDRGYEAFF. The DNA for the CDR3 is TGTGCCAGCAGTGAAGACGATCGGGGGTATGAAGCTTTCTTT.